Sequencing of this TCR beta chain was carried out in a study of blood T cell repertoires in COVID-19. Germline lookup yields CDR1 KGHDR and CDR2 SFDVKD. V was pared by 5 bases and J by 9 bases, with 5 bases of the junction left unmatched. This CDR3 is 13 amino acids long. This clone was picked up a small number of times. Only in-frame clones appear in the TCRdb table, and some are missing; sequencing was by immunoSEQ multiplex PCR. The sample has more than 50,000 clones, 60% to 85% seen once. Sequenced input: peripheral blood. V is TRBV24-1 and J is TRBJ2-1; 8 nucleotides line up with TRBD2. The TCR was taken from a woman over 75 with acute or convalescent COVID-19. CDR3 in amino acids: CATSGITSGEQFF. DNA of the CDR3: TGTGCCACCAGTGGAATAACTAGCGGTGAGCAGTTCTTC.